This TCR beta chain was documented in a study of T cell responses to AZD1222 COVID-19 vaccine. V was pared by 5 bases and J by 7 bases, with 7 bases of the junction left unmatched. Germline CDR1 LNHDA, CDR2 SQIVND (reference sequence). The CDR3 has 16 amino acids. Produced via immunoSEQ multiplex PCR; TCRdb's table is partial and in-frame only. The sample includes roughly 100,000 clones, roughly 90% of them seen just once. The sequencing used peripheral blood, collected on day 0 of AZD1222 vaccination. This chain joins TRBV19 and TRBJ2-2; TRBD2 agrees at 13 bases. This clonotype was obtained from an adult in good health. CDR3 sequence: CASSQRLAGGVGELFF. CDR3 DNA: TGTGCCAGTAGTCAAAGACTAGCGGGAGGAGTCGGGGAGCTGTTTTTT.